This is a list of T cell receptor beta chains from one sample in a study of blood T cell repertoires in COVID-19. Sequencing was performed with immunoSEQ multiplex PCR; in TCRdb, only in-frame clones are kept and a portion is missing. The table shows about 470,000 clones, with 87% occurring only once. Sequencing was carried out using PBMCs or T cells enriched from blood (not recorded which). The receptor set was obtained from a woman between 18 and 29 years old who had recovered from COVID-19. Each CDR3 is given with its conserved first and last residue. Each record gives: D gene, V gene, J gene, clone size, CDR3 protein, CDR3 DNA. The D gene is left open where the match is weak. Only some rows state a clone size, as once, few, many or a class for expanded clones.

-,TRBV19,TRBJ1-6,-,CASSSELDYNSPLHF,TGTGCCAGTAGTAGCGAACTTGATTATAATTCACCCCTCCACTTT
TRBD1,TRBV5-1,TRBJ2-1,-,CASSPGTGDHNEQFF,TGCGCCAGCAGCCCTGGGACAGGGGACCACAATGAGCAGTTCTTC
TRBD2,TRBV24-1,TRBJ2-1,-,CATSGRGGVYNEQFF,TGTGCCACCAGTGGACGGGGGGGCGTTTACAATGAGCAGTTCTTC
-,TRBV10-3,TRBJ2-3,-,CAITVGDFSTDTQYF,TGTGCCATCACGGTCGGGGATTTTAGCACAGATACGCAGTATTTT
-,TRBV5-1,TRBJ1-2,-,CASSFGEGYTF,TGCGCCAGCAGCTTCGGGGAAGGCTACACCTTC
TRBD1,TRBV6-5,TRBJ1-5,-,CASSRDRGTGQPQHF,TGTGCCAGCAGTCGGGACAGAGGAACGGGCCAGCCCCAGCATTTT
-,TRBV19,TRBJ2-1,-,CASSIEVDNEQFF,TGTGCCAGTAGTATTGAGGTCGACAATGAGCAGTTCTTC
-,TRBV9,TRBJ2-1,-,CASSVVDAGHTGGEQFF,TGTGCCAGCAGCGTAGTTGATGCAGGACACACGGGCGGTGAGCAGTTCTTC
-,TRBV11-2,TRBJ2-6,-,CASSLRALSGANVLTF,TGTGCCAGCAGTCTCAGGGCTCTCTCTGGGGCCAACGTCCTGACTTTC
-,TRBV7-8,TRBJ2-5,-,CASSYRWSQETQYF,TGTGCCAGCAGCTACCGGTGGAGCCAAGAGACCCAGTACTTC
-,TRBV27,TRBJ2-1,-,CASSLMVGSSYNEQFF,TGTGCCAGCAGTCTGATGGTGGGGAGCTCCTACAATGAGCAGTTCTTC
-,TRBV18,TRBJ1-2,-,CASSLGDGYTF,TGTGCCAGCTCACTCGGGGATGGCTACACCTTC
TRBD2,TRBV7-6,TRBJ2-4,once,CASSLGPPSGGNKNIQYF,TGTGCCAGCAGCTTAGGTCCGCCTAGCGGGGGGAACAAAAACATTCAGTACTTC
-,TRBV6-1,TRBJ1-1,-,CASSDPGAARNTEAFF,TGTGCCAGCAGTGACCCTGGGGCAGCTAGAAACACTGAAGCTTTCTTT
-,TRBV28,TRBJ1-5,-,CASSSEGARQPQHF,TGTGCCAGCAGCTCTGAGGGCGCGAGGCAGCCCCAGCATTTT
TRBD1,TRBV7-2,TRBJ1-2,-,CASSRTDREHLPYGYTF,TGTGCCAGCAGCCGCACGGACAGGGAGCATCTTCCTTATGGCTACACCTTC
-,TRBV6-1,TRBJ1-2,-,CASSEAWGGGYTF,TGTGCCAGCAGTGAAGCGTGGGGGGGTGGCTACACCTTC
-,TRBV5-1,TRBJ1-6,-,CASRFVRGSSYNSPLHF,TGCGCCAGCCGCTTCGTGAGGGGGAGCTCCTATAATTCACCCCTCCACTTT
-,TRBV5-1,TRBJ1-4,-,CASSLGGGEKLFF,TGCGCCAGCAGCTTAGGCGGGGGGGAAAAACTGTTTTTT
-,TRBV28,TRBJ1-1,-,CASSPPGSWEAFF,TGTGCCAGCAGCCCCCCCGGGTCGTGGGAAGCTTTCTTT
TRBD1,TRBV6-5,TRBJ2-5,once,CASSSGGTSQETQYF,TGTGCCAGCAGTTCAGGGGGCACATCTCAAGAGACCCAGTACTTC
-,TRBV3-1/TRBV3-2,TRBJ1-1,-,CASSQAGGGGSFF,TGTGCCAGCAGCCAAGCAGGTGGCGGAGGGTCTTTCTTT
-,TRBV28,TRBJ1-2,-,CASRGYLGIRRGYGYTF,TGTGCCAGCAGAGGGTACCTGGGGATTCGACGGGGCTATGGCTACACCTTC
TRBD1,TRBV5-8,TRBJ2-2,-,CASRTRQGEYTGELFF,TGTGCCAGCAGGACCCGACAGGGGGAGTACACCGGGGAGCTGTTTTTT
TRBD2,TRBV4-1,TRBJ2-1,-,CASSPDGGGVSEQFF,TGCGCCAGCAGCCCGGACGGCGGGGGGGTGAGTGAGCAGTTCTTC
TRBD1,TRBV5-1,TRBJ1-2,-,CASSPQGGGYGYTF,TGCGCCAGCAGCCCACAGGGGGGCGGGTATGGCTACACCTTC
-,TRBV6-1,TRBJ2-7,-,CASSDSPARQYF,TGTGCCAGCAGTGATAGCCCCGCCAGGCAGTACTTC
-,TRBV19,TRBJ1-4,-,CASTGLLNEKLFF,TGTGCCAGTACCGGACTTCTAAATGAAAAACTGTTTTTT
TRBD1,TRBV6-5,TRBJ2-7,once,CASEVDRGSYEQYF,TGTGCCAGCGAGGTGGACAGGGGTTCCTACGAGCAGTACTTC
TRBD1,TRBV27,TRBJ2-7,once,CASSPGQTYEQYF,TGTGCCAGCAGCCCGGGACAGACCTACGAGCAGTACTTC
-,TRBV7-2,TRBJ2-3,-,CASSLFGGNTDTQYF,TGTGCCAGCAGCTTGTTCGGGGGTAACACAGATACGCAGTATTTT
-,TRBV6-5,TRBJ1-2,-,CASSSRRGHYGYTF,TGTGCCAGCAGCTCTCGCAGGGGCCACTATGGCTACACCTTC
TRBD1,TRBV5-6,TRBJ1-6,-,CASSLFEGARSPLHF,TGTGCCAGCAGCTTGTTTGAGGGGGCTCGGTCACCCCTCCACTTT
-,TRBV15,TRBJ1-4,-,CATSRSFNEKLFF,TGTGCCACCAGCAGATCGTTTAATGAAAAACTGTTTTTT
-,TRBV6-4,TRBJ1-2,-,CASSREGLYGYTF,TGTGCCAGCAGCAGGGAGGGGTTATATGGCTACACCTTC
-,TRBV7-9,TRBJ2-5,-,CASSLMAGQETQYF,TGTGCCAGCAGCCTCATGGCAGGACAAGAGACCCAGTACTTC
TRBD1,TRBV10-3,TRBJ1-6,-,CAISENHPGQGYNSPLHF,TGTGCCATCAGTGAAAATCATCCCGGACAGGGGTATAATTCACCCCTCCACTTT
-,TRBV6-2/TRBV6-3,TRBJ1-5,-,CASSYRPGREEGKPVNQPQHF,TGTGCCAGCAGTTACCGGCCGGGCAGGGAGGAAGGAAAGCCGGTCAATCAGCCCCAGCATTTT
TRBD1,TRBV19,TRBJ2-3,-,CASSTAVRGRDTDTQYF,TGTGCCAGTAGTACCGCGGTCAGGGGGCGGGACACAGATACGCAGTATTTT
TRBD2,TRBV7-9,TRBJ2-3,-,CASSPFSGGATDTQYF,TGTGCCAGCAGCCCCTTTAGCGGGGGGGCGACAGATACGCAGTATTTT
-,TRBV28,TRBJ1-1,-,CASSLVSTEAFF,TGTGCCAGCAGTTTAGTCAGCACTGAAGCTTTCTTT
TRBD1,TRBV28,TRBJ2-5,-,CASSPKTGPQETQYF,TGTGCCAGCAGTCCCAAGACAGGGCCCCAAGAGACCCAGTACTTC
-,TRBV28,TRBJ2-7,-,CPLVANRVYEQYF,TGTCCCCTCGTGGCAAATCGGGTTTACGAGCAGTACTTC
TRBD1,TRBV5-1,TRBJ2-3,-,CASSLDRGLSDTQYF,TGCGCCAGCAGCTTGGACAGGGGTCTATCAGATACGCAGTATTTT
-,TRBV11-2,TRBJ2-1,-,CASSLGWSDEQFF,TGTGCCAGCAGCTTAGGTTGGTCGGATGAGCAGTTCTTC
TRBD1,TRBV5-4,TRBJ2-2,-,CASSALDRGNTGELFF,TGTGCCAGCAGCGCACTCGACAGGGGGAACACCGGGGAGCTGTTTTTT
TRBD2,TRBV28,TRBJ2-1,once,CASSPYERGGSYNEQFF,TGTGCCAGCAGTCCATACGAGCGGGGGGGCTCCTACAATGAGCAGTTCTTC